The 7 T cell receptor beta chains below come from one sample, sequenced in a study of radiotherapy plus CTLA-4 blockade in lung cancer. The method was immunoSEQ multiplex PCR; TCRdb's version includes in-frame clones alone and lacks a portion of them. Of about 88,000 clones in the sample, 72% were seen once. The sequences come from peripheral blood, collected from a patient treated with radiotherapy plus ipilimumab. The receptors derive from a human donor with non-small cell lung cancer that progressed on radiotherapy plus ipilimumab.

V usage is TRBV6-4 and J usage is TRBJ1-5, with no clear D. Trimming took off 4 bases at V and 4 bases at J, with 8 bases between the two ends. CDR1 and CDR2 (germline): MRHNA, SNTAGT. This CDR3 has 13 residues. In DNA form, the CDR3 reads TGTGCCAGCAGTGGGGCACCGAATCAGCCCCAGCATTTT. Its translation is CASSGAPNQPQHF.

The gene calls are TRBV4-1 and TRBJ1-1, with D possibly matching TRBD1 (5 bases). Trimming cost V 8 bases and J 1 base, with 14 bases left between them. Germline lookup yields CDR1 MGHRA and CDR2 YSYEKL. The CDR3 is made up of 14 amino acids. CDR3 nucleotides: TGCGCCAGCGGAGCAGGGAACCCGAACACTGAAGCTTTCTTT. The encoded protein is CASGAGNPNTEAFF.

This clone ranks as medium-sized. The rearrangement uses TRBV6-1 and TRBJ1-2; a possible D gene is TRBD1 (6 bases). From germline, CDR1 is MNHNS and CDR2 SASEGT. V dropped 10 bases and J dropped 7 bases, with 19 bases sitting between them. The CDR3 covers 13 residues. CDR3 nucleotide sequence: TGTGCCATCAAGAGGGGGGGCAGTCTTGGCTACACCTTC. As protein: CAIKRGGSLGYTF.

Concerning this clone itself: Other DNA sequences in the sample encode the same CDR3. The chain carries TRBV7-9 and TRBJ1-1, with D unresolved. The CDR3 has 13 amino acids. Trimming pared 1 base from V and 2 bases from J, leaving 5 bases between. The V gene's germline CDR1 is SEHNR and CDR2 FQNEAQ (reference sequence). CDR3 sequence: CASSLDLNTEAFF. In DNA, the CDR3 is TGTGCCAGCAGCTTAGACCTAAACACTGAAGCTTTCTTT. Looking up the rest from reference TRBV7-9 and TRBJ1-1 gives the full variable domain: DTGVSQNPRHKITKRGQNVTFRCDPISEHNRLYWYRQTLGQGPEFLTYFQNEAQLEKSRLLSDRFSAERPKGSFSTLEIQRTEQGDSAMYLCASSLDLNTEAFFGQGTRLTVV.

The chain has TRBV11-1 and TRBJ2-1; 10 positions agree with TRBD2. V dropped 3 bases and J dropped 8; count of bases not matched to a gene: 7. In germline, CDR1 is SGHAT, CDR2 FQDESV (reference sequence). The CDR3 is made up of 15 amino acids. The CDR3 protein is CASSFFTSGMYEQFF. The CDR3 region has the DNA TGTGCCAGCAGCTTCTTTACTAGCGGGATGTATGAGCAGTTCTTC.

The chain combines TRBV19 with TRBJ1-5; D might be TRBD1 (6 bases). Per germline, CDR1 LNHDA and CDR2 SQIVND (reference sequence). Between the trimmed V and J ends, which lost 6 bases and 4 bases, there was a span of 13 bases. This CDR3 has 14 residues. CDR3 sequence reads: CASSQGFRNQPQHF. DNA of the CDR3: TGTGCCAGTAGCCAGGGGTTCCGTAATCAGCCCCAGCATTTT.

This clone has ten or more counts. This rearrangement joins TRBV6-5 to TRBJ1-2, with a tentative D call TRBD1 (5 bases). CDR1 and CDR2 (germline): MNHEY, SVGAGI. Trimming pared 2 bases from V and 2 bases from J, leaving 9 bases between. This CDR3 has 14 residues. CDR3 protein: CASSYGAANYGYTF. The CDR3 DNA follows: TGTGCCAGCAGTTACGGGGCGGCCAACTATGGCTACACCTTC.